This passage covers 22 T cell receptor beta chains from one sample sequenced in a study of cytomegalovirus exposure and HLA in healthy donors (dated by TCRdb to the late 2010s). Library prep was done by the immunoSEQ multiplex PCR assay. For the multiplex PCR, a mixture combining 60 forward primers for TCR Vbeta segments and 13 reverse primers for TCR Jbeta segments was used. In TCRdb, the immuneACCESS table is reduced to in-frame sequences with V and J assigned. These tables do not hold every clone; where another copy was compared, an unresolved V gene accounts for under half, and the others remain unexplained. The sample table records 45,000 to 55,000 clones; around three fifths of these occur just once. Of the sample, roughly 12% is held by the ten largest clones. Sample: PBMCs. The receptors derive from a human donor in good health.

This clone was found many times. The chain has TRBV7-9 and TRBJ2-7; 9 nucleotides agree with TRBD1. CDR1 is SEHNR and CDR2 is FQNEAQ in the germline V gene (reference sequence). The CDR3 runs to 15 residues. J was trimmed by 1 base and V by 5 bases; bases with no gene match: 6. CDR3 amino acids: CASSPAGTGSYEQYF. The CDR3, as DNA: TGTGCCAGCAGCCCGGCCGGGACAGGGTCCTACGAGCAGTACTTC.

The gene calls are TRBV9 and TRBJ2-7; no reliable D call. Germline V gene data show CDR1 as SGDLS and CDR2 as YYNGEE. Deletions cut 3 bases from V and 5 bases from J, with 12 bases between. This CDR3 has 13 amino acids. The CDR3 loop is CASSDYPHHEQYF. The CDR3 DNA reads TGTGCCAGCAGCGACTACCCTCACCACGAGCAGTACTTC.

The rearrangement links TRBV2 to TRBJ1-5; D may be TRBD1 (6 bases). Between the trimmed V and J ends, which lost 3 bases and 6 bases, there was a span of 30 bases. This CDR3 spans 20 amino acids. The germline gives CDR1 SNHLY, CDR2 FYNNEI. CDR3 protein: CASSEVPTGTSFSFRQPQHF. CDR3 nucleotides: TGTGCCAGCAGTGAGGTACCTACCGGGACAAGTTTTAGTTTTCGTCAGCCCCAGCATTTT.

The rearrangement joins TRBV19 to TRBJ1-1; possibly TRBD1 for D (6 bases). Between the trimmed V and J ends, which lost 4 bases and 2 bases, there was a span of 11 bases. Germline assignment: CDR1 LNHDA and CDR2 SQIVND (reference sequence). The CDR3 has 14 residues. The CDR3 sequence: CASSRTALNTEAFF. The CDR3 DNA reads TGTGCCAGTAGTAGGACAGCCCTCAACACTGAAGCTTTCTTT.

The chain is built from TRBV18 and TRBJ1-5; 8 bases align to TRBD1. Germline V gives CDR1 KGHSH, CDR2 LQKENI. Trimming removed 2 bases from V and 5 bases from J; junction bases left unmatched: 2. The CDR3 contains 14 residues. This CDR3 reads CASSPGQGDQPQHF. The CDR3 coding sequence is TGTGCCAGCTCACCAGGACAGGGAGATCAGCCCCAGCATTTT.

This chain uses TRBV4-1 with TRBJ1-2; tentatively, D is TRBD1 (5 bases). This CDR3 is 15 amino acids long. Trimming removed 1 base at V and 4 bases at J, with 13 bases between. Germline V lookup: CDR1 MGHRA, CDR2 YSYEKL. CDR3 bases: TGCGCCAGCAGCCAAGCGGCAGGGAATATCTATGGCTACACCTTC. It specifies CASSQAAGNIYGYTF.

The chain links TRBV15 to TRBJ2-3, with 7 nucleotides matching TRBD1. CDR3 length: 19 residues. The junction had 15 bases not matched to a gene; V was cut back by 0 bases and J by 3 bases. CDR1 and CDR2 from the germline V gene are LNHNV and YYDKDF (reference sequence). The DNA for the CDR3 is TGTGCCACCAGCAGAGACTCGCTCAGGGGGAGAAAGTCAACAGATACGCAGTATTTT. Translation: CATSRDSLRGRKSTDTQYF.

This clone was seen a handful of times. The genes are TRBV7-3 and TRBJ2-2; 10 nucleotides align to TRBD2. Germline CDR1 is SGHTA and CDR2 is FQGTGA. V shed 5 bases, J shed 5 bases, and the junction held 17 bases outside the gene matches. The CDR3 contains 19 residues. Here the CDR3 DNA reads TGTGCCAGCAGCCCAAATCCCGTTAGAGCGGGGGGGTTAACCGGGGAGCTGTTTTTT. This encodes CASSPNPVRAGGLTGELFF.

J is TRBJ1-2 and V is TRBV7-2; D gene uncertain. The germline V gene encodes CDR1 SGHTA and CDR2 FQGNSA. V lost 1 base and J 8 bases, leaving 8 bases between the germline ends. This CDR3 region has 12 residues. CDR3 in amino acids: CASSLGGFGYTF. CDR3 in DNA: TGTGCCAGCAGCTTAGGAGGATTCGGCTACACCTTC.

This clone occurred many times. The CDR3 loop is CASSQATATNYGYTF. The CDR3, as DNA: TGTGCCAGCAGCCAGGCGACAGCTACTAACTATGGCTACACCTTC. This rearrangement joins TRBV4-2 to TRBJ1-2; tentative D call: TRBD1 (5 bases). CDR3 length equals 15 residues. Germline V gene data show CDR1 as LGHNA and CDR2 as YNFKEQ. V dropped 3 bases and J dropped 0 bases, with 11 bases sitting between them.

The J gene is TRBJ2-5, the V gene TRBV2; 8 bases are shared with TRBD2. The length of the CDR3 is 15 residues. Trimming at V came to 6 bases and at J to 4 bases, leaving 10 bases not matched to a gene. Germline lookup yields CDR1 SNHLY and CDR2 FYNNEI. The CDR3 reads CASRGGLGRGETQYF. Written as DNA, the CDR3 is TGTGCCAGCAGGGGGGGACTCGGGAGGGGAGAGACCCAGTACTTC.

V usage is TRBV19 and J usage is TRBJ1-3; 7 positions match TRBD1. J lost 2 bases, V lost 7 bases, and 8 bases had no gene match. The CDR3 is 15 amino acids. CDR1 and CDR2 (germline): LNHDA, SQIVND (reference sequence). CDR3 DNA sequence: TGTGCCAGTAATATCGGACAGGATGCTGGAAACACCATATATTTT. Amino acids: CASNIGQDAGNTIYF. Variable domain in full (rest from reference TRBV19 and TRBJ1-3): DGGITQSPKYLFRKEGQNVTLSCEQNLNHDAMYWYRQDPGQGLRLIYYSQIVNDFQKGDIAEGYSVSREKKESFPLTVTSAQKNPTAFYLCASNIGQDAGNTIYFGEGSWLTVV.

The CDR3 DNA follows: TGTGCCAGCAGACTAGACATCTACAATGAGCAGTTCTTC. It yields the protein CASRLDIYNEQFF. The V call is TRBV5-6, the J call TRBJ2-1; weak D call: TRBD2 (5 bases). The CDR3 spans 13 residues. V was pared by 5 bases and J by 3 bases, with 9 bases between. Germline CDR1 is SGHDT and CDR2 is YYEEEE.

This clone was seen a handful of times. The gene calls are TRBV5-1 and TRBJ2-7, with D tentatively TRBD2 (5 bases). Germline-derived CDR1 and CDR2 are SGHRS and YFSETQ. V shed 4 bases and J shed 4 bases, with 9 bases lying between them. This CDR3 has 12 residues. Written as DNA, the CDR3 is TGCGCCAGCAGCCAAACTAGTTACGAGCAGTACTTC. Its protein is CASSQTSYEQYF.

The chain joins TRBV4-2 to TRBJ2-7; D unresolved. In germline, CDR1 is LGHNA, CDR2 YNFKEQ. This CDR3 is 17 amino acids long. V was cut by 0 bases and J by 1 base, with 16 bases left in between. CDR3 sequence: CASSQDQIGGASYEQYF. CDR3 DNA sequence: TGTGCCAGCAGCCAAGATCAAATTGGTGGAGCTTCCTACGAGCAGTACTTC.

This chain connects TRBV5-1 to TRBJ1-4; D not resolved. V dropped 0 bases and J dropped 1 base, with 7 bases sitting between them. The CDR3 covers 15 residues. In germline, CDR1 is SGHRS, CDR2 YFSETQ. For the CDR3, the DNA is TGCGCCAGCAGCTTGGGAACAGTAACTAATGAAAAACTGTTTTTT. Its translation: CASSLGTVTNEKLFF.

A few counts support this clone. The CDR3 reads CSATYHNEQFF. The CDR3 DNA is TGCAGCGCAACTTATCACAATGAGCAGTTCTTC. V usage is TRBV29-1 and J usage is TRBJ2-1; D gene uncertain. CDR3 length: 11 amino acids. V was trimmed by 7 bases and J by 5 bases, leaving 9 bases between them. The germline V gene has CDR1 SQVTM and CDR2 ANQGSEA.

CDR3 in amino acids: CASRTTGKRYTEAFF. CDR3 nucleotide sequence: TGTGCCAGCAGGACCACAGGGAAAAGGTACACTGAAGCTTTCTTT. V and J are TRBV6-5 and TRBJ1-1; the D gene is possibly TRBD1 (6 bases). Germline loops: CDR1 MNHEY, CDR2 SVGAGI. The CDR3 runs 15 residues. V was shortened by 6 bases and J by 3 bases, with 17 bases between the two germline ends.

The rearrangement links TRBV5-1 to TRBJ2-5; perhaps TRBD2 as D (6 bases). Germline V CDR1 and CDR2: SGHRS, YFSETQ. The V and J ends lost 1 base and 2 bases respectively, with 12 bases between them. This CDR3 region has 15 residues. DNA for the CDR3: TGCGCCAGCAGCTTGCTGGCGGGGCAACAAGAGACCCAGTACTTC. Translating gives CASSLLAGQQETQYF.

DNA for the CDR3: TGTGCCAGCAAACTCAATAGCAATCAGCCCCAGCATTTT. Its translation: CASKLNSNQPQHF. The chain joins TRBV6-6 to TRBJ1-5; D gene unclear. Germline V gives CDR1 MNHNY, CDR2 SVGAGI (reference sequence). V gave up 7 bases and J gave up 0 bases, with 7 bases separating them. The CDR3 spans 13 residues.

This clone was counted only a few times. One junction end does not reproduce the germline sequence, and a read error may be involved. This chain connects TRBV7-9 to TRBJ2-1, with 8 positions matching TRBD1. CDR3 length: 16 amino acids. Germline loops: CDR1 SEHNR, CDR2 FQNEAQ (reference sequence). CDR3 amino acids: CSSSLVRTGSLDEQFF. DNA for the CDR3: TGTTCCAGCAGCTTAGTTCGGACAGGGAGTCTTGATGAGCAGTTCTTC.

In its sample, this clone was seen a few times. The chain combines TRBV6-1 with TRBJ2-1, with a tentative D call TRBD2 (6 bases). The CDR3 covers 14 residues. In germline, CDR1 is MNHNS, CDR2 SASEGT. The V end was cut by 4 bases, the J end by 0 bases, with 7 bases between. CDR3 in amino acids: CASSAGDSYNEQFF. CDR3 bases: TGTGCCAGCAGTGCGGGGGACTCCTACAATGAGCAGTTCTTC.